A selection of T cell receptor beta chains follows, all from one sample in a study of cytomegalovirus exposure and HLA in healthy donors. Sequenced by immunoSEQ multiplex PCR; TCRdb stores in-frame clones only, minus some. The sample holds roughly 130,000 clones; 61% are singletons and the top ten take roughly 1.8%. Specimen: PBMCs. The receptors originated from a male donor in good health and CMV-seronegative. Both conserved end residues are part of each CDR3. D genes are given only for firm matches. Clone size is not always given. Where it is, it says once, few, many or a class for expanded clones.

abundance: .
j_gene: TRBJ2-1
d_gene: .
v_gene: TRBV7-3
CDR3nt: TGTGCCAGCAGCTTACGTATTACGGGGGAGCAGTTCTTC
CDR3aa: CASSLRITGEQFF

abundance: .
j_gene: TRBJ1-1
d_gene: .
v_gene: TRBV19
CDR3nt: TGTGCCAGTAGTTCACGACAGCATATGAACACTGAAGCTTTCTTT
CDR3aa: CASSSRQHMNTEAFF

abundance: .
j_gene: TRBJ2-7
d_gene: .
v_gene: TRBV7-8
CDR3nt: TGTGCCAGCAGCTTATTCGGAGGGTCCTACGAGCAGTACTTC
CDR3aa: CASSLFGGSYEQYF

abundance: .
j_gene: TRBJ1-5
d_gene: .
v_gene: TRBV6-1
CDR3nt: TGTGCCAGCTCACCGGGCAGGGGAGAACGTCAGCCCCAGCATTTT
CDR3aa: CASSPGRGERQPQHF

abundance: once
j_gene: TRBJ1-2
d_gene: .
v_gene: TRBV27
CDR3nt: TGTGCCAGCAGTTTATTGGGGACACCATATGGCTACACCTTC
CDR3aa: CASSLLGTPYGYTF

abundance: .
j_gene: TRBJ2-7
d_gene: TRBD1
v_gene: TRBV11-2
CDR3nt: TGTGCCAGCAGAAATTCAGGGGGCTCCTACGAGCAGTACTTC
CDR3aa: CASRNSGGSYEQYF

abundance: .
j_gene: TRBJ2-1
d_gene: .
v_gene: TRBV4-1
CDR3nt: TGCGCCAGCAGCCAGCTGGACTTAGTCACTTACAATGAGCAGTTCTTC
CDR3aa: CASSQLDLVTYNEQFF

abundance: .
j_gene: TRBJ1-5
d_gene: .
v_gene: TRBV5-8
CDR3nt: TGTGCCAGCAGCTTGGGGCCAGGGCAGAGCAATCAGCCCCAGCATTTT
CDR3aa: CASSLGPGQSNQPQHF

abundance: .
j_gene: TRBJ1-1
d_gene: .
v_gene: TRBV11-2
CDR3nt: TGTGCCAGCAGCTTAGATCTAAGTAACACTGAAGCTTTCTTT
CDR3aa: CASSLDLSNTEAFF

abundance: .
j_gene: TRBJ2-5
d_gene: TRBD2
v_gene: TRBV7-2
CDR3nt: TGTGCCAGCAGCTCGGGACTAGCGGGGGGACAAGAGACCCAGTACTTC
CDR3aa: CASSSGLAGGQETQYF

abundance: .
j_gene: TRBJ2-3
d_gene: .
v_gene: TRBV5-5
CDR3nt: TGTGCCAGCAGCTGGGCCCCGGCGGGGAGACAGACAGATACGCAGTATTTT
CDR3aa: CASSWAPAGRQTDTQYF

abundance: .
j_gene: TRBJ2-3
d_gene: TRBD2
v_gene: TRBV7-6
CDR3nt: TGTGCCAGCAGTTACCTAGCGGGGAGTGGAGATACGCAGTATTTT
CDR3aa: CASSYLAGSGDTQYF

abundance: .
j_gene: TRBJ1-2
d_gene: .
v_gene: TRBV27
CDR3nt: TGTGCCAGCAGGGAGTATCGAGGCAGGGGTAACTATGGCTACACCTTC
CDR3aa: CASREYRGRGNYGYTF

abundance: .
j_gene: TRBJ1-1
d_gene: .
v_gene: TRBV7-9
CDR3nt: TGTGCCAGCAGCTTTGAGACAGGTAACACTGAAGCTTTCTTT
CDR3aa: CASSFETGNTEAFF

abundance: .
j_gene: TRBJ2-7
d_gene: .
v_gene: TRBV9
CDR3nt: TGTGCCAGCAGCCCTCGTGGGGGGAGCTCCTACGAGCAGTACTTC
CDR3aa: CASSPRGGSSYEQYF

abundance: .
j_gene: TRBJ2-2
d_gene: .
v_gene: TRBV11-2
CDR3nt: TGTGCCAGCAGCCCGTATGGGGAGCTGTTTTTT
CDR3aa: CASSPYGELFF

abundance: once
j_gene: TRBJ1-2
d_gene: .
v_gene: TRBV7-2
CDR3nt: TGTGCCAGCAGCTTAGCCCAGCGGGGCTACACCTTC
CDR3aa: CASSLAQRGYTF

abundance: .
j_gene: TRBJ1-2
d_gene: TRBD1
v_gene: TRBV5-1
CDR3nt: TGCGCCAGCAGCGGGGGGACAGGGTCGATTGGCTACACCTTC
CDR3aa: CASSGGTGSIGYTF

abundance: .
j_gene: TRBJ1-6
d_gene: .
v_gene: TRBV5-5
CDR3nt: TGTGCCAGCGCGGGCCAAGAATATAATTCACCCCTCCACTTT
CDR3aa: CASAGQEYNSPLHF

abundance: few
j_gene: TRBJ1-3
d_gene: .
v_gene: TRBV29-1
CDR3nt: TGCAGCGTATCTACTGGAAACACCATATATTTT
CDR3aa: CSVSTGNTIYF

abundance: .
j_gene: TRBJ1-6
d_gene: .
v_gene: TRBV5-5
CDR3nt: TGTGCCAGCAGCTCGGAGGGCGGGCCATCTTCACCCCTCCACTTT
CDR3aa: CASSSEGGPSSPLHF

abundance: .
j_gene: TRBJ2-2
d_gene: .
v_gene: TRBV18
CDR3nt: TGTGCCAGCTCACAGCTCGAGGTCGGGAACACCGGGGAGCTGTTTTTT
CDR3aa: CASSQLEVGNTGELFF

abundance: few
j_gene: TRBJ1-1
d_gene: TRBD1
v_gene: TRBV18
CDR3nt: TGTGCCAGCTCAGCCGGGACAGGGAGGTTGAACACTGAAGCTTTCTTT
CDR3aa: CASSAGTGRLNTEAFF

abundance: few
j_gene: TRBJ1-1
d_gene: .
v_gene: TRBV27
CDR3nt: TGTGCCAGCAGCCCTTATCTGGGCGGTCCACGAGAGGGTGAAGCTTTCTTT
CDR3aa: CASSPYLGGPREGEAFF

abundance: few
j_gene: TRBJ2-1
d_gene: .
v_gene: TRBV5-1
CDR3nt: TGCGCCAGCAGTCCCCGTTCGGCTGCTGGGGGGAATGAGCAGTTCTTC
CDR3aa: CASSPRSAAGGNEQFF

abundance: .
j_gene: TRBJ2-2
d_gene: .
v_gene: TRBV6-6
CDR3nt: TGTGCCAGCAGCCATACAGCGGTGGGCACCGGGGAGCTGTTTTTT
CDR3aa: CASSHTAVGTGELFF

abundance: .
j_gene: TRBJ2-7
d_gene: .
v_gene: TRBV11-1
CDR3nt: TGTGCCAGCAGCGTGACAGAAAACTCCTACGAGCAGTACTTC
CDR3aa: CASSVTENSYEQYF

abundance: .
j_gene: TRBJ2-4
d_gene: .
v_gene: TRBV19
CDR3nt: TGTGCCAGTAGAGACAGCCTAGCCAAAAACATTCAGTACTTC
CDR3aa: CASRDSLAKNIQYF

abundance: .
j_gene: TRBJ2-3
d_gene: TRBD2
v_gene: TRBV4-2
CDR3nt: TGTGCCAGCAGCCAAGAAAGGACTAGCGGTTCGGATACGCAGTATTTT
CDR3aa: CASSQERTSGSDTQYF

abundance: few
j_gene: TRBJ2-7
d_gene: .
v_gene: TRBV27
CDR3nt: TGTGCCAGCAGTTTAGAGGGACATGCCTCCTACGAGCAGTACTTC
CDR3aa: CASSLEGHASYEQYF

abundance: .
j_gene: TRBJ2-7
d_gene: .
v_gene: TRBV30
CDR3nt: TGTGCCTGGGGTCAGCGGGCTGGCGAGCAGTACTTC
CDR3aa: CAWGQRAGEQYF

abundance: once
j_gene: TRBJ2-7
d_gene: TRBD1
v_gene: TRBV6-6
CDR3nt: TGTGCCAGCAGTTATAGCCCTCGGGACAGGTTGGGAGAGCAGTACTTC
CDR3aa: CASSYSPRDRLGEQYF

abundance: .
j_gene: TRBJ2-2
d_gene: TRBD1
v_gene: TRBV7-6
CDR3nt: TGTGCCAGCAGCTTCAACGAGGGGGCTGCGGCTAACGGGGAGCTGTTTTTT
CDR3aa: CASSFNEGAAANGELFF

abundance: .
j_gene: TRBJ2-7
d_gene: TRBD1
v_gene: TRBV7-2
CDR3nt: TGTGCCAGCAGCCCTAGGACAGGGGGTTCGGTTTTCGAGCAGTACTTC
CDR3aa: CASSPRTGGSVFEQYF

abundance: once
j_gene: TRBJ2-1
d_gene: TRBD2
v_gene: TRBV5-8
CDR3nt: TGTGCCAGCAGCTTGGGCGGGGGGTACAATGAGCAGTTCTTC
CDR3aa: CASSLGGGYNEQFF